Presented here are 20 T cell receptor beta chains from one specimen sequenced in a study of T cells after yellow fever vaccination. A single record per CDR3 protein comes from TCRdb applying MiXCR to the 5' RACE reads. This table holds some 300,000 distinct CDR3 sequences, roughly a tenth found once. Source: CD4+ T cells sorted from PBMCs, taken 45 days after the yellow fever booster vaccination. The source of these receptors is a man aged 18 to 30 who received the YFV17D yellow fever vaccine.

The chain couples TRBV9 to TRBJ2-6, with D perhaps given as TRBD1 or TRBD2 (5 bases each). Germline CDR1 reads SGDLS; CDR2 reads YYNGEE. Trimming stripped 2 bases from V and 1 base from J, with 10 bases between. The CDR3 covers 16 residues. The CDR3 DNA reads TGTGCCAGCAGCGTGGGACCGGGATCTGGGGCCAACGTCCTGACTTTC. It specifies CASSVGPGSGANVLTF.

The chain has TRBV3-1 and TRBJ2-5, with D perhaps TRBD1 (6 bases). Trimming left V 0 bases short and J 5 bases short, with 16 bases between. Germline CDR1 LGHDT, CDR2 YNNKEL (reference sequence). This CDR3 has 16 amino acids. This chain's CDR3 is CASSQDRQAAPETQYF. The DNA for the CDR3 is TGTGCCAGCAGCCAAGACAGACAGGCGGCCCCCGAGACCCAGTACTTC.

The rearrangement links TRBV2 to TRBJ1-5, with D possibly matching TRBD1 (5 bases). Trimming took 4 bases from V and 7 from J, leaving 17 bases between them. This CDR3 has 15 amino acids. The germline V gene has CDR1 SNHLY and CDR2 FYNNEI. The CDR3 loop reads CASSGRLGGEQPQHF. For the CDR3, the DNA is TGTGCCAGCAGTGGGCGACTTGGGGGGGAGCAGCCCCAGCATTTT.

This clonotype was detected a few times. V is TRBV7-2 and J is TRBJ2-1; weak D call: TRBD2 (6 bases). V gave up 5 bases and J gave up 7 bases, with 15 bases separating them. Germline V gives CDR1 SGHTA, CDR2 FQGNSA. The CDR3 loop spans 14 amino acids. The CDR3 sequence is CASSMGGSRNEQFF. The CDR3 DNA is TGTGCCAGCAGCATGGGGGGATCAAGAAATGAGCAGTTCTTC.

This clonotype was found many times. As DNA, the CDR3 is TGTGCCAGCAGCCCCGACAGCTGGTACAATGAGCAGTTCTTC. Protein sequence: CASSPDSWYNEQFF. The V gene is TRBV14, the J gene TRBJ2-1; weak D call: TRBD1 (5 bases). This CDR3 has 14 residues. Germline values: CDR1 SGHDN, CDR2 FVKESK. Trimming took off 4 bases at V and 4 bases at J, with 11 bases between the two ends.

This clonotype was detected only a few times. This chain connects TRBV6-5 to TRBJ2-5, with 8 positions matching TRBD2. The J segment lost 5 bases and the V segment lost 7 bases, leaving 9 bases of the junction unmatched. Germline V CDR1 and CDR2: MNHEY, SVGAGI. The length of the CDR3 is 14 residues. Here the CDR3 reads CASKVRGGSETQYF. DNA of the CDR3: TGTGCCAGCAAAGTCCGGGGGGGTTCGGAGACCCAGTACTTC.

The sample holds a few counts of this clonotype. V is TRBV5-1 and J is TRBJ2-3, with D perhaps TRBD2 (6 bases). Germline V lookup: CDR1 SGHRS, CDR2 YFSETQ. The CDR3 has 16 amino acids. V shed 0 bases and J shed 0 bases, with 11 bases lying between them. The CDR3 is CASSLDGRTSTDTQYF. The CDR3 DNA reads TGCGCCAGCAGCTTGGACGGGAGAACTAGCACAGATACGCAGTATTTT. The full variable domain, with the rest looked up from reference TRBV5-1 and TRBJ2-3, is KAGVTQTPRYLIKTRGQQVTLSCSPISGHRSVSWYQQTPGQGLQFLFEYFSETQRNKGNFPGRFSGRQFSNSRSEMNVSTLELGDSALYLCASSLDGRTSTDTQYFGPGTRLTVL.

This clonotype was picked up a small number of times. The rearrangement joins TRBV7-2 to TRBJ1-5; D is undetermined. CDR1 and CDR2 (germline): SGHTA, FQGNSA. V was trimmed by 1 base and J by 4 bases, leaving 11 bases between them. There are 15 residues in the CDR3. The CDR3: CASSLGVTQNQPQHF. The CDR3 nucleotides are TGTGCCAGCAGCTTAGGTGTGACACAAAATCAGCCCCAGCATTTT.

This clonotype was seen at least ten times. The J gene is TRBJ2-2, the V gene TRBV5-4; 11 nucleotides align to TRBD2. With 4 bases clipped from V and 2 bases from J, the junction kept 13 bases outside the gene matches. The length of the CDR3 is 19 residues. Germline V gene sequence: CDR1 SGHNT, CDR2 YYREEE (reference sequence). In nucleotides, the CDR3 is TGTGCCAGCAGCCAGTACATACATAGCGGGGGGGCCAACACCGGGGAGCTGTTTTTT. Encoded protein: CASSQYIHSGGANTGELFF.

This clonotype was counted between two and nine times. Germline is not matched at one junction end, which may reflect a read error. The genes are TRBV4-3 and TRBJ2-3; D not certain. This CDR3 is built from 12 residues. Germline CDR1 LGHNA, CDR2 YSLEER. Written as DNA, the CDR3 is TGTGCCAGCAGCCAGGCAACAGATACGCAGTATTTT. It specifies CASSQATDTQYF.

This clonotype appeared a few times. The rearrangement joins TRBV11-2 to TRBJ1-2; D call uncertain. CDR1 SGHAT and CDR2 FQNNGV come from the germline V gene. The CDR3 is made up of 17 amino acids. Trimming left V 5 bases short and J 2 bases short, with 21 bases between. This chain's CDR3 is CASSPAAGWRANYGYTF. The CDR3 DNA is TGTGCCAGCAGCCCCGCGGCAGGTTGGAGAGCGAACTATGGCTACACCTTC.

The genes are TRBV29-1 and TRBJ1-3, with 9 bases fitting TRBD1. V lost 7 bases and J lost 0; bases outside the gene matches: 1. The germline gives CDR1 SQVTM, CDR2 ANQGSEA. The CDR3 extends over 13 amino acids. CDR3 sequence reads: CSGGQGSGNTIYF. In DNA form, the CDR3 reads TGCAGCGGGGGACAGGGCTCTGGAAACACCATATATTTT. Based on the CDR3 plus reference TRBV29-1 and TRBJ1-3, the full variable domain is SAVISQKPSRDICQRGTSLTIQCQVDSQVTMMFWYRQQPGQSLTLIATANQGSEATYESGFVIDKFPISRPNLTFSTLTVSNMSPEDSSIYLCSGGQGSGNTIYFGEGSWLTVV.

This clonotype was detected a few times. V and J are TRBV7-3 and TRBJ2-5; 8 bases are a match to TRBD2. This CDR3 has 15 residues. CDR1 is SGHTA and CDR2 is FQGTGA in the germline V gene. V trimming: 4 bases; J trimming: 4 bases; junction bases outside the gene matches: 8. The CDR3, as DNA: TGTGCCAGCAGCTCTCGGGGGGGCCGGCGAGAGACCCAGTACTTC. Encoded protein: CASSSRGGRRETQYF.

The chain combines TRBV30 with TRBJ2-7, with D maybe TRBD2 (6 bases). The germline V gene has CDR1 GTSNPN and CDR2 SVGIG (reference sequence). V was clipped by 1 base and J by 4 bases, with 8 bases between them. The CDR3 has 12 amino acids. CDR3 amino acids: CAWSAAGYEQYF. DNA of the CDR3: TGTGCCTGGAGTGCTGCGGGATACGAGCAGTACTTC.

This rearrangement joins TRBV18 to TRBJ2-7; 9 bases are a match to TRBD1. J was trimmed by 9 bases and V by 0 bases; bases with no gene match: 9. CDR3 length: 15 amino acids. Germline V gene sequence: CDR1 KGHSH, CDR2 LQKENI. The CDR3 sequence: CASSPPGQGLYRQYF. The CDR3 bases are TGTGCCAGCTCACCACCGGGACAGGGCCTGTATAGGCAGTACTTC.

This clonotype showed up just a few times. The CDR3 nucleotides read TGCGCCAGCAGCCAGACCGCCACCCCCCACAGGAATAGGGGACATCCAACTAATGAAAAACTGTTTTTT. It is translated as CASSQTATPHRNRGHPTNEKLFF. The chain employs TRBV4-3 and TRBJ1-4, with D possibly being TRBD1 (6 bases). Between the trimmed V and J ends, which lost 3 bases and 0 bases, there was a span of 32 bases. The CDR3 is 23 residues long. From germline, CDR1 is LGHNA and CDR2 YSLEER.

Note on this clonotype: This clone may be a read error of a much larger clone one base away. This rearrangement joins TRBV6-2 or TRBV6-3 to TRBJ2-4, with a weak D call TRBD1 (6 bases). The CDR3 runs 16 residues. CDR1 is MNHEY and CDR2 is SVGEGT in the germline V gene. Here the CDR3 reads CASSYGGYLAKYIQYF. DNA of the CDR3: TGTGCCAGCAGTTACGGGGGCTACCTAGCCAAATACATTCAGTACTTC.

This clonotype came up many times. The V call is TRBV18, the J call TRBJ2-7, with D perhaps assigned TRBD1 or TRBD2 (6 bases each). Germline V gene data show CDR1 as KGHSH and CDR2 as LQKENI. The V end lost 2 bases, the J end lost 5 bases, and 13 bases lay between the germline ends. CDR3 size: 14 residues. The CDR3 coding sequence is TGTGCCAGCTCACCAAAGGGGGAGGTCGACGAGCAGTACGTC. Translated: CASSPKGEVDEQYV.

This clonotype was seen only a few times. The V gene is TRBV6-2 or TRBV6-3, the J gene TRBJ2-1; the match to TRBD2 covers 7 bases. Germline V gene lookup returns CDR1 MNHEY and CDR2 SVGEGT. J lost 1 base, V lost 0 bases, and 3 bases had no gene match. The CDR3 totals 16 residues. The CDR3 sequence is CASSYSSGVSYNEQFF. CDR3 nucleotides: TGTGCCAGCAGTTACTCGAGCGGGGTATCCTACAATGAGCAGTTCTTC.

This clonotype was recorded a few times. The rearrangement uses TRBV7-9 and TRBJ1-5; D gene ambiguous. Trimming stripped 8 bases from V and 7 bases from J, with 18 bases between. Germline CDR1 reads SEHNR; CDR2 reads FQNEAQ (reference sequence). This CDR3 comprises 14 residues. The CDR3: CASGEYNSIQPQHF. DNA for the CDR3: TGTGCCAGCGGGGAGTACAACAGCATCCAGCCCCAGCATTTT.